This T cell receptor (beta chain) was documented in a study of patients and donors after allogeneic stem cell transplantation. V lost 5 bases to trimming and J lost 7 bases; unmatched junction nucleotides: 16. CDR1 and CDR2 from the germline V gene are SGHTA and FQGNSA. There are 17 residues in the CDR3. This clonotype was observed a few times. TCRdb recomputed calls from the RT-PCR reads with MiXCR, one row per CDR3 protein. The table lists roughly 880,000 distinct CDR3 sequences, about a sixth of them singletons. The sample comprised blood, either unsorted or a sorted T cell fraction (not recorded which). The V and J genes are TRBV7-2 and TRBJ2-1; the match to TRBD1 covers 8 bases. The sequence was obtained from a human donor who was either an allogeneic HSCT recipient or a stem cell or donor lymphocyte infusion donor (not recorded which). It is not recorded whose cells these are; they may come from a transplant donor. This CDR3 reads CASSRRTGSHSLNEQFF. The DNA for the CDR3 is TGTGCCAGCAGCCGGAGGACAGGGAGTCATAGTCTAAATGAGCAGTTCTTC.